Presented here are 7 T cell receptor beta chains from one specimen sequenced in a study of lymphopenia after photon versus proton radiotherapy. Repertoires were generated with immunoSEQ multiplex PCR, while TCRdb's copy carries only in-frame clones and drops some. The sample lists 25,000 to 35,000 clones, around nine tenths occurring once. The specimen was peripheral blood, collected from a patient treated with proton-based radiotherapy. These TCRs come from a woman aged 55-69 years with cholangiocarcinoma. Some clones in this sample may be carry-over from other donors' samples.

With respect to this clone: One end of the junction is discordant with germline, which a read error may explain. The same CDR3 arises from other DNA sequences in this sample as well. The rearrangement uses TRBV19 and TRBJ1-2; D is perhaps TRBD1 (5 bases). This CDR3 is built from 12 residues. Germline CDR1 is LNHDA and CDR2 is SQIVND (reference sequence). The CDR3 DNA sequence: TGTGCCAGCAGTACAGGCGGCTATGGCTACACCTTC. This codes for CASSTGGYGYTF.

This rearrangement joins TRBV15 to TRBJ1-4; the D is unclear. The CDR3 covers 15 residues. V lost 5 bases and J 4 bases, leaving 14 bases between the germline ends. Germline-derived CDR1 and CDR2 are LNHNV and YYDKDF (reference sequence). CDR3 in amino acids: CATSPRGGSNEKLFF. CDR3 sequence (DNA): TGTGCCACCAGCCCGAGAGGAGGGAGTAATGAAAAACTGTTTTTT.

To note about this clone: One junction end does not reproduce the germline sequence, and a read error may be involved. Other nucleotide sequences from this sample produce the same CDR3. J is TRBJ2-7 and V is TRBV7-2; D is possibly TRBD2 (5 bases). The germline gives CDR1 SGHTA, CDR2 FQGNSA. This CDR3 comprises 14 residues. Written as DNA, the CDR3 is TGTGCCAGCAGCTCCAATCGAGCGGCCTACGAGCAATACTTC. This encodes CASSSNRAAYEQYF.

The chain recombines TRBV7-9 with TRBJ2-1, with no clear D. Germline loops: CDR1 SEHNR, CDR2 FQNEAQ (reference sequence). The length of the CDR3 is 11 residues. Trimming pared 8 bases from V and 4 bases from J, leaving 6 bases between. The CDR3 region has the DNA TGTGCCAGCCGTCTTTACAATGAGCAGTTCTTC. Amino acid sequence: CASRLYNEQFF.

This sequence joins TRBV6-5 and TRBJ2-1, with no clear D. Germline CDR1 is MNHEY and CDR2 is SVGAGI. Trimming took off 10 bases at V and 7 bases at J, with 17 bases between the two ends. CDR3 length equals 13 residues. The CDR3 loop is CAISRVAENEQFF. The CDR3 DNA follows: TGTGCCATCAGCCGGGTCGCCGAGAATGAGCAGTTCTTC.

The gene calls are TRBV29-1 and TRBJ2-5; D is ambiguous. CDR3 length equals 14 residues. Germline-derived CDR1 and CDR2 are SQVTM and ANQGSEA. With 2 bases removed from V and 7 bases from J, the gap between germline ends came to 17 bases. The CDR3 DNA reads as TGCAGCGTTGAACAAGCACCCATTTTTGGGACCCAGTACTTC. Translating gives CSVEQAPIFGTQYF.

The rearrangement joins TRBV5-8 to TRBJ2-4; perhaps TRBD2 as D (6 bases). This CDR3 has 15 residues. V shed 4 bases and J shed 7 bases, with 18 bases lying between them. Germline CDR1 is SGHTS and CDR2 is YDEGEE. CDR3 sequence: CASSLPLGAGNIQYF. The CDR3 nucleotides read TGTGCCAGCAGCCTCCCACTCGGGGCGGGGAACATTCAGTACTTC.